Listed below are T cell receptor beta chains from one sample, sequenced in a study of blood T cell repertoires in COVID-19. The repertoire was sequenced with immunoSEQ multiplex PCR; TCRdb's copy has only in-frame clones and lacks some. Of tens of thousands of clones in the sample, around 80% are singletons; the top ten hold more than 8%. Sequenced material: peripheral blood. All receptors come from a woman older than 75 with acute or convalescent COVID-19. CDR3s include the opening cysteine and the closing phenylalanine or tryptophan. D genes are given only for firm matches. The size of a clone is reported for some rows only, either as once, few or many, or as a class for expanded clones.

clone size,D gene,V gene,J gene,CDR3 protein,CDR3 DNA
.,.,TRBV19,TRBJ2-5,CASSNRGLQETQYF,TGTGCCAGTAGTAACAGGGGACTCCAAGAGACCCAGTACTTC
.,TRBD1,TRBV11-2,TRBJ2-7,CASSSGQVTSYEQYF,TGTGCCAGCAGCTCCGGACAGGTTACCTCCTACGAGCAGTACTTC
.,TRBD2,TRBV5-1,TRBJ2-7,CASSSGSGTYEQYF,TGCGCCAGCAGTAGCGGGAGCGGCACCTACGAGCAGTACTTC
.,TRBD1,TRBV9,TRBJ1-5,CASSRGQGGNQPQHF,TGTGCCAGCAGCCGGGGACAGGGGGGCAATCAGCCCCAGCATTTT
.,TRBD1,TRBV10-3,TRBJ2-5,CAISEEGAGGETQYF,TGTGCCATCAGTGAAGAGGGGGCGGGTGGGGAGACCCAGTACTTC
.,.,TRBV28,TRBJ2-3,CASSGYRRTDTQYF,TGTGCCAGCAGTGGATACAGACGCACAGATACGCAGTATTTT
.,TRBD2,TRBV6-5,TRBJ2-1,CASTPASGRTREQFF,TGTGCCAGCACCCCCGCTAGCGGGAGAACCCGCGAGCAGTTCTTC
.,TRBD2,TRBV25-1,TRBJ2-2,CASSESVSGSVAGELFF,TGTGCCAGCAGTGAATCGGTTAGCGGGAGTGTGGCCGGGGAGCTGTTTTTT
.,TRBD1,TRBV4-2,TRBJ2-5,CASSPGQEQETQYF,TGTGCCAGCAGCCCGGGACAGGAGCAAGAGACCCAGTACTTC
once,.,TRBV30,TRBJ1-2,CAWSVGAGFNYGYTF,TGTGCCTGGAGTGTTGGTGCAGGGTTTAACTATGGCTACACCTTC
.,.,TRBV10-2,TRBJ1-1,CASRQNTEAFF,TGCGCCAGCAGACAGAACACTGAAGCTTTCTTT
.,TRBD2,TRBV5-5,TRBJ2-1,CASSLEAGVHNEQFF,TGTGCCAGCAGCTTGGAAGCGGGAGTCCACAATGAGCAGTTCTTC
once,.,TRBV5-6,TRBJ1-2,CASSSYRRPAGYTF,TGTGCCAGCAGCTCCTACCGGAGGCCCGCTGGCTACACCTTC
.,TRBD1,TRBV19,TRBJ1-5,CASSIFPRQGEGQPQHF,TGTGCCAGTAGTATTTTCCCGAGACAGGGGGAAGGTCAGCCCCAGCATTTT
.,TRBD1,TRBV5-1,TRBJ1-2,CASSPGDREYGGYTF,TGCGCCAGCAGCCCTGGGGACAGGGAATACGGTGGCTACACCTTC
.,.,TRBV6-5,TRBJ2-7,CASSYSRAQGEQYF,TGTGCCAGCAGTTACTCGCGGGCACAGGGCGAGCAGTACTTC
.,.,TRBV28,TRBJ2-3,CASGRLGGTQYF,TGTGCCAGCGGACGTTTAGGGGGTACGCAGTATTTT
.,TRBD1,TRBV20-1,TRBJ1-2,CSASTPGQGTSNYGYTF,TGCAGTGCTAGTACACCGGGACAGGGGACATCTAACTATGGCTACACCTTC
once,TRBD2,TRBV5-6,TRBJ2-3,CASSLGLAGTSTDTQYF,TGTGCCAGCAGCTTGGGGCTAGCGGGGACGAGCACAGATACGCAGTATTTT
.,.,TRBV6-1,TRBJ1-1,CASSERGASEAFF,TGTGCCAGCAGTGAACGGGGAGCAAGTGAAGCTTTCTTT
few,.,TRBV4-1,TRBJ1-5,CASSQVGGNQPQHF,TGCGCCAGCAGCCAAGTGGGCGGGAATCAGCCCCAGCATTTT
.,.,TRBV5-1,TRBJ1-1,CASSFSSGLKDTEAFF,TGCGCCAGCAGCTTCTCCTCTGGGCTCAAGGACACTGAAGCTTTCTTT
.,TRBD2,TRBV19,TRBJ2-1,CASMIAGYNEQFF,TGTGCCAGTATGATAGCGGGATACAATGAGCAGTTCTTC
.,.,TRBV6-2/TRBV6-3,TRBJ2-7,CASSSTGGGRGRPYEQYF,TGTGCCAGCAGTTCTACTGGGGGGGGCAGGGGGCGCCCCTACGAGCAGTACTTC
.,.,TRBV29-1,TRBJ2-5,CSVRDTPAETQYF,TGCAGCGTCAGGGACACCCCGGCGGAGACCCAGTACTTC
.,.,TRBV5-1,TRBJ1-3,CASSFGHESSGNTIYF,TGCGCCAGCAGCTTCGGACATGAAAGCTCTGGAAACACCATATATTTT
.,.,TRBV2,TRBJ1-1,CASMKRGGIEAFF,TGTGCCAGCATGAAAAGGGGGGGGATTGAAGCTTTCTTT
.,.,TRBV28,TRBJ1-2,CASSFRGGGYTF,TGTGCCAGCAGTTTTCGGGGGGGAGGCTACACCTTC